These 2 T cell receptor beta chains came from one sample sequenced in a study of cytomegalovirus exposure and HLA in healthy donors. 13 Jbeta primers and 60 Vbeta primers were used for the PCR. Clones were sequenced by immunoSEQ multiplex PCR, and TCRdb holds only the in-frame ones, with some missing. The sample lists more than 110,000 clones, roughly 75% occurring once. The sequenced material came from PBMCs. These receptors all stem from a man aged 40-50 years in good health and CMV-seropositive.

V and J are TRBV5-8 and TRBJ1-6; TRBD1 matches at 7 bases. The trim removed 4 bases at V and 10 bases at J, leaving 14 bases unmatched. This CDR3 comprises 16 residues. Germline CDR1 reads SGHTS; CDR2 reads YDEGEE. In nucleotides, the CDR3 is TGTGCCAGCAGCCGCTATCGACAGGGAGGACGGTCACCCCTCCACTTT. Protein: CASSRYRQGGRSPLHF.

V usage is TRBV19 and J usage is TRBJ2-7; 7 bases match TRBD2. The J call may be faulty, since TRBJ2-1 better matches the DNA end. The CDR3 is 15 amino acids. Looked up from germline, CDR1 is LNHDA and CDR2 is SQIVND (reference sequence). CDR3 in amino acids: CASRGGRVSFREQFF. The CDR3 DNA reads as TGTGCCAGTAGAGGTGGGAGGGTCTCCTTCAGAGAGCAGTTCTTC.